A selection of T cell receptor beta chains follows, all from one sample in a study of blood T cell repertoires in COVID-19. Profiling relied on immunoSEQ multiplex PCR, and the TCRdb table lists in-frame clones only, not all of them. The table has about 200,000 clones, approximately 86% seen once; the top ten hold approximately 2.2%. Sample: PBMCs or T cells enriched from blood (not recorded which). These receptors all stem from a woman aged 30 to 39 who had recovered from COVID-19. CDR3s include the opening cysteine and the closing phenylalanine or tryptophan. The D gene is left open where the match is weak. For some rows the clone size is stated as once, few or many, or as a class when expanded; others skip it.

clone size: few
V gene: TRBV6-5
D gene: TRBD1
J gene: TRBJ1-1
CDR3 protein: CASSYSTGGTEAFF
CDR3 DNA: TGTGCCAGCAGTTACTCGACAGGGGGGACTGAAGCTTTCTTT

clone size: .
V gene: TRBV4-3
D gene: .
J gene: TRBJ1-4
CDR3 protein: CASSQDAEQGSEKLFF
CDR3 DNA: TGCGCCAGCAGCCAAGATGCTGAGCAGGGATCTGAAAAACTGTTTTTT

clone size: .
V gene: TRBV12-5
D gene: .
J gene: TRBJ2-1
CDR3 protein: CASGSPVSIGAYNEQFF
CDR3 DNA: TGTGCTAGTGGTTCGCCTGTGAGTATAGGGGCCTACAATGAGCAGTTCTTC

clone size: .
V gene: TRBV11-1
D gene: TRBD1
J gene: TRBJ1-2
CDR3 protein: CASSTSGTGEYGYTF
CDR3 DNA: TGTGCCAGCAGCACCAGCGGGACAGGGGAATATGGCTACACCTTC

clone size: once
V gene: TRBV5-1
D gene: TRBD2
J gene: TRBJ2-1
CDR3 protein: CASSLASGRTYNEQFF
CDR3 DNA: TGCGCCAGCAGCCTCGCTAGCGGGAGGACTTACAATGAGCAGTTCTTC

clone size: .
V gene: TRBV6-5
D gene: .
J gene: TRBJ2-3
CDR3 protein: CASSRTTTSTDTQYF
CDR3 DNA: TGTGCCAGCAGCAGGACTACAACTAGCACAGATACGCAGTATTTT

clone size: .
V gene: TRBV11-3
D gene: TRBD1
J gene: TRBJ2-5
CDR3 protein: CASRLGRGQRETQYF
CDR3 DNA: TGTGCCAGCCGCCTGGGCAGGGGGCAACGGGAGACCCAGTACTTC

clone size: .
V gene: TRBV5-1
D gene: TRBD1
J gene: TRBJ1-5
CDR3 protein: CASSLGGTEKNQPQHF
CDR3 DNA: TGCGCCAGCAGCTTGGGGGGGACAGAGAAAAATCAGCCCCAGCATTTT

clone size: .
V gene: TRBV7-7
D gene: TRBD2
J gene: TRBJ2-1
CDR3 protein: CASSCLTGERGGRDEQFF
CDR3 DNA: TGTGCTAGCAGCTGCCTCACCGGGGAGCGGGGGGGAAGAGATGAGCAGTTCTTC

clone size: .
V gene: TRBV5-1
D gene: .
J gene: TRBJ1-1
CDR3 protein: CASSFFSQGNTEAFF
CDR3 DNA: TGCGCCAGCAGCTTTTTCTCACAGGGGAACACTGAAGCTTTCTTT

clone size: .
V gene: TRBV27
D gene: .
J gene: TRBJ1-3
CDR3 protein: CASSWGPSGNTIYF
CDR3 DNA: TGTGCCAGCAGTTGGGGCCCCTCTGGAAACACCATATATTTT

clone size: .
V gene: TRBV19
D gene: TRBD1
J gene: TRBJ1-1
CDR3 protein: CATSRQGLMDTEAFF
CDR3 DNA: TGTGCCACCTCTCGACAGGGTCTAATGGACACTGAAGCTTTCTTT

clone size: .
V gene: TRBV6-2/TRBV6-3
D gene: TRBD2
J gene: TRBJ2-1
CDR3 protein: CASSPEGGGANEQFF
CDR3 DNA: TGTGCCAGCAGTCCAGAGGGCGGGGGGGCGAATGAGCAGTTCTTC

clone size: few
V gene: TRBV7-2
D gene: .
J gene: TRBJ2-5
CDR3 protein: CASGGQTQETQYF
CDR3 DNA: TGTGCCAGCGGCGGACAGACCCAAGAGACCCAGTACTTC

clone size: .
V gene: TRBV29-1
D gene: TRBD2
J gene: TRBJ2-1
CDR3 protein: CSVVKRGLGNEQFF
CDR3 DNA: TGCAGCGTTGTGAAGCGGGGGTTAGGTAATGAGCAGTTCTTC

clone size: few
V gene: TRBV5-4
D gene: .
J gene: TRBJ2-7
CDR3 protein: CASSPAGTPSYEQYF
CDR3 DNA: TGTGCCAGCAGCCCGGCAGGGACTCCCTCCTACGAGCAGTACTTC

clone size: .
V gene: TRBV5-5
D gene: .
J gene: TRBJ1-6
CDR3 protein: CASSPGSSYNSPLHF
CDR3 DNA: TGTGCCAGCAGCCCGGGGAGCTCCTATAATTCACCCCTCCACTTT

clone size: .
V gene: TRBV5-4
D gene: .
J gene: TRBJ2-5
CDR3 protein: CASSLEVADTQETQYF
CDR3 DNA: TGTGCCAGCAGCTTGGAAGTAGCGGATACACAAGAGACCCAGTACTTC

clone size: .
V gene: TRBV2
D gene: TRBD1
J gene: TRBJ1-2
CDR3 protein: CASSERTGLTYGYTF
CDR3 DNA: TGTGCCAGCAGTGAAAGGACAGGGTTAACCTATGGCTACACCTTC

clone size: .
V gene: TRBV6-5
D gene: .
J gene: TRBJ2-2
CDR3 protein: CASRTVVGVGGELFF
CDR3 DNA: TGTGCCAGCAGGACCGTCGTTGGAGTTGGCGGGGAGCTGTTTTTT

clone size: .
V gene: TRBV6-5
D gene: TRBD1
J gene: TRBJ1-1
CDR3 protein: CASSMTGVTEAFF
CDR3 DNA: TGTGCCAGCAGCATGACAGGGGTCACTGAAGCTTTCTTT

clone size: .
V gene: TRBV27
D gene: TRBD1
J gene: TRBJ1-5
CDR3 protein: CASSPWTGNQPQHF
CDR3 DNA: TGTGCCAGCAGTCCCTGGACAGGGAATCAGCCCCAGCATTTT

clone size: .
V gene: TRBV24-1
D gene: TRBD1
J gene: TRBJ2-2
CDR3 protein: CATSDLGQGDTGELFF
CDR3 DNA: TGTGCCACCAGTGATTTGGGACAGGGGGACACCGGGGAGCTGTTTTTT

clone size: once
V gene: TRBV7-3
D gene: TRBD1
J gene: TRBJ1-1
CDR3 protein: CASSAPGQVNTEAFF
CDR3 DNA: TGTGCCAGCAGCGCCCCAGGACAGGTGAACACTGAAGCTTTCTTT

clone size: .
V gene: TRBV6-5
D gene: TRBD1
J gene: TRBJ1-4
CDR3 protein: CASSYSDRGNEKLFF
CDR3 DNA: TGTGCCAGCAGTTACTCCGACAGGGGGAATGAAAAACTGTTTTTT

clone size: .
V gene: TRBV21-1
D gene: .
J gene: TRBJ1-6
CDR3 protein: CASSLPGDRGNSPLHF
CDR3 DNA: TGTGCCAGCAGCCTACCGGGGGACAGGGGGAATTCACCCCTCCACTTT

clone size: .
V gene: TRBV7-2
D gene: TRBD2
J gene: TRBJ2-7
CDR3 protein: CASSTTSGFREQYF
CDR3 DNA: TGTGCCAGCAGCACGACTAGCGGGTTCCGCGAGCAGTACTTC

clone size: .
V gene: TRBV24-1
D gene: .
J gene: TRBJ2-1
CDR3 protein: CATSPSYGEQFF
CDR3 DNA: TGTGCCACCAGTCCATCCTACGGTGAGCAGTTCTTC

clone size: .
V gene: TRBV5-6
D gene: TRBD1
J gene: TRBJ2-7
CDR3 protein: CASSLGGQGMWEQYF
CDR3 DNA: TGTGCCAGCAGCTTGGGGGGACAGGGTATGTGGGAGCAGTACTTC

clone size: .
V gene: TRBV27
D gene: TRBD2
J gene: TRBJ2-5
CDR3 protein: CASSFLPQREQETQYF
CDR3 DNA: TGTGCCAGCAGTTTCCTTCCTCAGCGGGAACAAGAGACCCAGTACTTC

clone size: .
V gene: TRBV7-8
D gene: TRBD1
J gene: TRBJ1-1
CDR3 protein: CASSATRIDRGGRAFF
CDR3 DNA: TGTGCCAGCAGCGCAACCCGGATCGACAGGGGCGGTCGAGCTTTCTTT

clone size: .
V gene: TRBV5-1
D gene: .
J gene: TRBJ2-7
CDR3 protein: CANVDGFYEQYF
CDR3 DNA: TGCGCCAACGTCGACGGGTTCTACGAGCAGTACTTC

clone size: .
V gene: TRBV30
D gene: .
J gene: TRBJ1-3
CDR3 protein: CAWKSGAAGNTIYF
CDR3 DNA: TGTGCCTGGAAGTCAGGGGCGGCTGGAAACACCATATATTTT

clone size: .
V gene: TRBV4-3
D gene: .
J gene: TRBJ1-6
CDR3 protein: CASSQGGAANSPLHF
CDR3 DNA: TGCGCCAGCAGCCAGGGGGGGGCAGCCAATTCACCCCTCCACTTT

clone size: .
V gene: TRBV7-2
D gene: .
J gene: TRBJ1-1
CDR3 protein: CASSLWGGFGNTEAFF
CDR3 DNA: TGTGCCAGCAGCTTATGGGGGGGATTTGGGAACACTGAAGCTTTCTTT

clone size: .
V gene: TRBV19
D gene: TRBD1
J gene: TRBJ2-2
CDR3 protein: CATRRTGTAGELFF
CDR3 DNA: TGTGCCACAAGACGGACAGGGACCGCCGGGGAGCTGTTTTTT

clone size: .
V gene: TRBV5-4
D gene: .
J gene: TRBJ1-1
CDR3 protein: CASSFGGRGAVEAFF
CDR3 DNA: TGTGCCAGCAGCTTCGGGGGGCGCGGGGCGGTTGAAGCTTTCTTT

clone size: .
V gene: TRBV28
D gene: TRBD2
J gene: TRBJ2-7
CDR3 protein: CAIEAGENHEQYF
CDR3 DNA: TGTGCCATCGAAGCGGGAGAGAATCACGAGCAGTACTTC

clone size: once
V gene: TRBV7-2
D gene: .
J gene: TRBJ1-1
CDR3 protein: CASSLEPGPNTEAFF
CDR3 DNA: TGTGCCAGCAGCTTAGAGCCAGGGCCTAACACTGAAGCTTTCTTT

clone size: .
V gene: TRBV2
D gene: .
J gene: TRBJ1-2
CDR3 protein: CARGKGVDYGYTF
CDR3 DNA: TGTGCCAGGGGGAAGGGGGTTGACTATGGCTACACCTTC

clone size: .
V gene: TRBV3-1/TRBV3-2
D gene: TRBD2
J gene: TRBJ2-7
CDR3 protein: CASSQGPSGKYTYEQYF
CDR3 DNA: TGTGCCAGCAGCCAAGGTCCTAGCGGGAAATACACCTACGAGCAGTACTTC

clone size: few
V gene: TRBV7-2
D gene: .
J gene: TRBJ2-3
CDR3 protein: CASSRSGPTDTQYF
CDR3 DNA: TGTGCCAGCAGTCGGAGCGGCCCCACAGATACGCAGTATTTT

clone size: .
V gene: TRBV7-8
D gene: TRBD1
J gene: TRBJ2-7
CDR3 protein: CASSGRDRGNVGEQYF
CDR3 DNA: TGTGCCAGCAGCGGCCGGGACAGGGGGAATGTAGGCGAGCAGTACTTC

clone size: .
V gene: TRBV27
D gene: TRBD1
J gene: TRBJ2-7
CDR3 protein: CASSPGQGASYEQYF
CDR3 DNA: TGTGCCAGCAGCCCGGGACAGGGGGCATCCTACGAGCAGTACTTC

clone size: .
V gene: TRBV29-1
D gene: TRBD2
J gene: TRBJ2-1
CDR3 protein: CSVEDLVAGGHYNEQFF
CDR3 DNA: TGCAGCGTTGAAGATCTGGTAGCGGGAGGGCACTACAATGAGCAGTTCTTC

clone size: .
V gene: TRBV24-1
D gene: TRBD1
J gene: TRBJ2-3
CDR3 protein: CAAGQGSTDTQYF
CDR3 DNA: TGTGCCGCGGGACAGGGGAGCACAGATACGCAGTATTTT

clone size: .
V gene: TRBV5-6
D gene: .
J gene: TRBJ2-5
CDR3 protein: CASSLRETQYF
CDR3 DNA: TGTGCCAGCAGCCTAAGAGAGACCCAGTACTTC

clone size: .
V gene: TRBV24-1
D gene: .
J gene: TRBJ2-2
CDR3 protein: CATSDQGFGAGELFF
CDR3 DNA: TGTGCCACCAGTGACCAGGGTTTTGGGGCCGGGGAGCTGTTTTTT

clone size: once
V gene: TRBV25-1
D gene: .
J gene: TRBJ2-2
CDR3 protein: CASSDHPDTLNTGELFF
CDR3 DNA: TGTGCCAGCAGTGACCATCCGGACACCTTGAACACCGGGGAGCTGTTTTTT

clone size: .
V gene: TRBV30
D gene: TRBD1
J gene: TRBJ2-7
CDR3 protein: CAWSVGTGGRYEQYF
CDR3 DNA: TGTGCCTGGAGTGTCGGGACAGGGGGTAGATACGAGCAGTACTTC

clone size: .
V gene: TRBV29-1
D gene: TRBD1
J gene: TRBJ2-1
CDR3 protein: CSVQPTGGSEQFF
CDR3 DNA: TGCAGCGTTCAACCGACAGGGGGAAGTGAGCAGTTCTTC

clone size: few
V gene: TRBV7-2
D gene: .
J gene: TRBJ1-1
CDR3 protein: CASSLVQGGTEAFF
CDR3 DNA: TGTGCCAGCAGCTTAGTGCAAGGGGGCACTGAAGCTTTCTTT

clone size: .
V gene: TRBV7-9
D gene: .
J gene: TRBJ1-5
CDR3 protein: CASSLENSNQPQHF
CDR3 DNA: TGTGCCAGCAGCTTGGAGAATAGCAATCAGCCCCAGCATTTT